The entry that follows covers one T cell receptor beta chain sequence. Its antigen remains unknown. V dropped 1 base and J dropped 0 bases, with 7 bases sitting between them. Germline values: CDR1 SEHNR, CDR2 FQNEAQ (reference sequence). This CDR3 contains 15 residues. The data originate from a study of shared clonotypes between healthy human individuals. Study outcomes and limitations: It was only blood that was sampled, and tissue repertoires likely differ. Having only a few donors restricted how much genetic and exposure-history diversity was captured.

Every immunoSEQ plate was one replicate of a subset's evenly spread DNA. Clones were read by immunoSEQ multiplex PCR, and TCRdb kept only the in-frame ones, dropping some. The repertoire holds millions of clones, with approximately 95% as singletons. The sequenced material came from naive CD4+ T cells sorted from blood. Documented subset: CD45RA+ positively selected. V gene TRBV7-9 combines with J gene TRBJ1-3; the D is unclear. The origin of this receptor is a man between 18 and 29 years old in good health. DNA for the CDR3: TGTGCCAGCAGCTTAGATTATCCCTCTGGAAACACCATATATTTT. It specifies CASSLDYPSGNTIYF.